This entry concerns a single T cell receptor beta chain. This clonotype has only one observation. It lacks a known antigen. Base-call qualities are not available, and no considerably larger clone is one nucleotide away. One read alone lends weak support. This entry belongs to a study of CD8 T cells in Susac syndrome (dated by TCRdb to the late 2010s). Describing the broader study: Repertoire sequencing was used to test whether CD8+ T cell activation and differentiation in Susac syndrome was antigen driven. The investigation overall reported the following: The TCR sequencing and HLA analysis was acknowledged to have included a relatively small number of individuals.

Peripheral blood CD8+ and CD4+ T cells from healthy donors, Susac syndrome patients and multiple sclerosis patients were profiled by high-throughput TCR beta sequencing. Treatment-naive patients with stable or active relapsing-remitting disease fulfilling revised McDonald criteria were used as multiple sclerosis controls. Bulk CD8+ and CD4+ T cells were purified by magnetic negative isolation, whereas CD8+ TEMRA cells were enriched by FACS. Blood was collected in EDTA tubes and processed within 24 hours, with PBMCs isolated through density gradient centrifugation. PBMCs destined for TCR sequencing were cryopreserved in liquid nitrogen and later thawed in a 37 °C water bath. The sorted or isolated CD4+, CD8+ and CD8+ TEMRA cells reached a purity of at least 90%. RNA was extracted with the RNeasy kit and about 0.5 to 1 ug was reverse transcribed using random hexamers. The immunoSEQ multiplex PCR assay, which covers 54 Vbeta and 13 Jbeta segments, was used to amplify TCR beta CDR3 regions. PCR amplification bias was corrected using a synthetic template baseline for primer optimization and computational correction. Under the source paper's analysis protocol: Reads were annotated to V, D and J genes per IMGT and analyzed with immunoSEQ Analyzer, keeping only productive sequences. To calculate clonality, Shannon entropy was normalized by log2 of the number of productive unique sequences and then subtracted from one. For each patient and control, public and private clones were evaluated among the 100 most prevalent clones. Clones were defined as Susac-specific if absent from the healthy and MS cohorts, from more than 900 published viral clones and from other ImmuneACCESS disease sequences. TCRdb cleaned the public reads at Q25 with fastp, built clones with MiXCR and kept in-frame beta chains. When rows share a CDR3 protein, they turn into one entry using the most common DNA and genes. The V and J calls here are based on TCRdb, not the publication. The sample table contains 120,000 or so distinct CDR3 sequences; only one count was recorded for 93% of them. Together, the top ten hold about 0.09% of the sample.

Cut back by 9 bases and 2 bases, the V and J ends lie 17 bases apart. Counted from cysteine to phenylalanine, this CDR3 has 14 amino acids. Only CDR3 DNA is held: 42 bases, read in frame from base 1. The germline V gene sets CDR1 to SNHLY and CDR2 to FYNNEI. The receptor's source is a human donor with multiple sclerosis. The V and J segments used are TRBV2 and TRBJ2-7; the D gene is perhaps TRBD1, on 6 matching bases. The sample taken for sequencing was CD4+ T cells from PBMCs. The nucleotide sequence is given as TGTGCCAGTACGGACAGTGCCATCCCCTACGAGCAGTACTTC. This translates into CASTDSAIPYEQYF.